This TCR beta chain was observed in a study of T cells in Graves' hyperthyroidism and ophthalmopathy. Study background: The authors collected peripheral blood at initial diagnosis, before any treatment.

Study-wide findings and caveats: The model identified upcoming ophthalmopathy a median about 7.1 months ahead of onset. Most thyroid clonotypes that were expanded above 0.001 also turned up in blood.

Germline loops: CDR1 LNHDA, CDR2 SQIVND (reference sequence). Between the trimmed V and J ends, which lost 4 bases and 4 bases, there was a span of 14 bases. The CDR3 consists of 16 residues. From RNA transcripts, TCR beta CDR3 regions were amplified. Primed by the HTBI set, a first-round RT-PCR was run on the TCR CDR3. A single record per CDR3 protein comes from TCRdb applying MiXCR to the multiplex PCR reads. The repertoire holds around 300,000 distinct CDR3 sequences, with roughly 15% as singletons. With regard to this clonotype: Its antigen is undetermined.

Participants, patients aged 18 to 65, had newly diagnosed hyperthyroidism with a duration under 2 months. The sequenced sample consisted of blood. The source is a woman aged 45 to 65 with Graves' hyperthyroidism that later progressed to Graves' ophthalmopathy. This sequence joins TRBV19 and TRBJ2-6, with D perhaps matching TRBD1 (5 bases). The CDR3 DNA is TGTGCCAGTAGTAGGACAAGATCATCCGGGGCCAACGTCCTGACTTTC. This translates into CASSRTRSSGANVLTF.